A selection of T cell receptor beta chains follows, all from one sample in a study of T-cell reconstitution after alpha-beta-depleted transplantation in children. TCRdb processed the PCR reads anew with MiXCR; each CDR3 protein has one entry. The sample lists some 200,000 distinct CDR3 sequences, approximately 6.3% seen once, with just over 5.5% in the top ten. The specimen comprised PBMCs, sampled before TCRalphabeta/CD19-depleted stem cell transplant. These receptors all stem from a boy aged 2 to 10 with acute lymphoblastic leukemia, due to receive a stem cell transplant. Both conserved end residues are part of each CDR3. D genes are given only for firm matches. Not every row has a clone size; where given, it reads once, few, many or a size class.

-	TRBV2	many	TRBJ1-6	TGTGCCAGCTCTCGATCCTATAATTCACCCCTCCACTTT	CASSRSYNSPLHF
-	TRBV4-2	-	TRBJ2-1	TGTGCCAGCAGCCAAGAGAGGAGACCGGAGAATGAGCAGTTCTTC	CASSQERRPENEQFF
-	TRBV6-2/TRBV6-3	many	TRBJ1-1	TGTGCCAGCACCCAACACCAGGGGAACACTGAAGCTTTCTTT	CASTQHQGNTEAFF
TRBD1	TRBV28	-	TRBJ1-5	TGTGCCAGCAGTCCCCGACAGGGGGCTTCGGGTCAGCCCCAGCATTTT	CASSPRQGASGQPQHF
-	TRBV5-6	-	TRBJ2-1	TGTGCCAGGGGCCTGATCCGAGGGGAGCAGTTCTTC	CARGLIRGEQFF
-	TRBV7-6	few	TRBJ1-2	TGTGCCAGCAGCTTACTCTCGGGGCAGGATAACTATGGCTACACCTTC	CASSLLSGQDNYGYTF
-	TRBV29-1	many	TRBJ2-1	TGCAGCGTTGATATGGCAGGGTTGCAGTTCTTC	CSVDMAGLQFF
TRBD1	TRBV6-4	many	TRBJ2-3	TGTGCCAGCAGTGACTCTACAGGGGCGGGAGATACGCAGTATTTT	CASSDSTGAGDTQYF
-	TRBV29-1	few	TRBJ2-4	TGCAGCGTTGAAGAAACGGGGAAACTCAAAAACATTCAGTACTTC	CSVEETGKLKNIQYF
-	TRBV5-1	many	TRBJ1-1	TGCGCCAGCAGCATCAGTACAGGGCCCCACACTGAAGCTTTCTTT	CASSISTGPHTEAFF
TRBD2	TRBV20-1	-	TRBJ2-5	TGCAGTGCAAATAGCGGGGGGGCGGTAGAGACCCAGTACTTC	CSANSGGAVETQYF
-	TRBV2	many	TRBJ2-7	TGTGCCAGCAGCCCTCGTCGGTTCCGCTCCTACGAGCAGTACTTC	CASSPRRFRSYEQYF
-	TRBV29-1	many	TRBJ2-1	TGCAGCTGTGGGGACCTGCGGGGTGAGCAGTTCTTC	CSCGDLRGEQFF
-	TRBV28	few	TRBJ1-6	TGTGCCAGCAGCAAGGGAGGGGATTGGCGGTCACCCCTCCACTTT	CASSKGGDWRSPLHF
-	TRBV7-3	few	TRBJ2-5	TGTGCCAGCAGCTTATTGCATATGGAGACCCAGTACTTC	CASSLLHMETQYF
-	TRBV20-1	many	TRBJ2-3	TGCAGTGCTAGAGGGGGGGCCGGGGGCACAGATACGCAGTATTTT	CSARGGAGGTDTQYF
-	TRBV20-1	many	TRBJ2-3	TGCAGTGCTCGAATGGGGGCCCAAGATACGCAGTATTTT	CSARMGAQDTQYF
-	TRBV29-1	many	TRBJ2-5	TGCAGCGTAGGGGGAGGTCGGTCGGGGACCCAGTACTTC	CSVGGGRSGTQYF
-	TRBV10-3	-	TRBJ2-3	TGTGCCATCAGTGATTTGGCAAGCAGTAGCACAGATACGCAGTATTTT	CAISDLASSSTDTQYF
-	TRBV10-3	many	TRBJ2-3	TGTGCCGTAGGGCCGGGACCCACAGATACGCAGTATTTT	CAVGPGPTDTQYF
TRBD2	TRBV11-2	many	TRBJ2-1	TGTGCCAGCAGCTTTTCGGGACTAGCGGGTGGTGAGCAGTTCTTC	CASSFSGLAGGEQFF
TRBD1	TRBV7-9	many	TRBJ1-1	TGTGCCAGCAGCCACCCGACAGGGAGGACGACTGAAGCTTTCTTT	CASSHPTGRTTEAFF